This T cell receptor beta chain was sequenced for a study of esophageal squamous cell carcinoma under preoperative chemotherapy (dated by TCRdb to 2016 to 2018). For context, the study as a whole: Both tumor-infiltrating lymphocytes and peripheral blood T cells had their TCR repertoires profiled in the study. The study examined the effect of paclitaxel-nedaplatin chemotherapy on T-cell receptor repertoires in patients with esophageal squamous cell carcinoma. The cohort comprised a few patients with primary esophageal squamous cell carcinoma. Repertoires from samples obtained before paclitaxel-nedaplatin therapy were compared with repertoires from samples obtained after paclitaxel-nedaplatin therapy. Overall study outcomes, separate from this receptor: Clonotype frequencies shifted immediately and substantially under paclitaxel-nedaplatin therapy, and abundant clones were more likely to contract than to amplify. Only five or six patients with esophageal squamous cell carcinoma were analyzed, making for a small cohort. Post-treatment tumor-infiltrating lymphocytes appeared to be derived in part from peripheral T cells migrating into the tumor, rather than solely from local clonal changes. After chemotherapy, TCR diversity rose significantly in peripheral T cells, but this increase was not seen in tumor-infiltrating lymphocytes.

Remarks on this clonotype: What this receptor recognizes is not known. No base qualities exist here, and no much larger clone lies one base off it.

The time point label, read with the paper, signifies: after preoperative PTX-NDP chemotherapy. Before surgery, patients were given paclitaxel-nedaplatin as preoperative chemotherapy. Receptor libraries were prepared by PCR. The sample was run on a HiSeq X Ten. High-throughput sequencing was used to characterize the TCR repertoires. TCRdb reprocessing: public reads trimmed at Q25 with fastp, clones called with MiXCR, in-frame beta chains kept. Identical CDR3 proteins give one entry, which carries the most common genes and DNA. The sample table lists about 18,000 distinct CDR3 sequences, just over 45% of them with a count of one. In total, the top ten clones hold under 35% of the sample. CDR1 and CDR2 were assigned from the germline V gene as SGHTA and FQGNSA. The CDR3, cysteine through phenylalanine, is 13 amino acids long. Of the read, only the CDR3 DNA is kept; its 39 bases are in frame from base 1. Trimming removed 4 bases from V and 10 bases from J, leaving 14 bases between the germline ends.

Collection took place from a patient given preoperative chemotherapy. This chain is built from TRBV7-2 and TRBJ2-1; the D call is possibly TRBD1 or TRBD2, each sharing 5 bases. The source is a human donor with esophageal squamous cell carcinoma. The donor label of this sample is uncertain. Here the CDR3 is given as CASSSEGHSEQFF. In nucleotide form, the sequence is TGTGCCAGCAGCTCCGAGGGGCATTCAGAGCAGTTCTTC.